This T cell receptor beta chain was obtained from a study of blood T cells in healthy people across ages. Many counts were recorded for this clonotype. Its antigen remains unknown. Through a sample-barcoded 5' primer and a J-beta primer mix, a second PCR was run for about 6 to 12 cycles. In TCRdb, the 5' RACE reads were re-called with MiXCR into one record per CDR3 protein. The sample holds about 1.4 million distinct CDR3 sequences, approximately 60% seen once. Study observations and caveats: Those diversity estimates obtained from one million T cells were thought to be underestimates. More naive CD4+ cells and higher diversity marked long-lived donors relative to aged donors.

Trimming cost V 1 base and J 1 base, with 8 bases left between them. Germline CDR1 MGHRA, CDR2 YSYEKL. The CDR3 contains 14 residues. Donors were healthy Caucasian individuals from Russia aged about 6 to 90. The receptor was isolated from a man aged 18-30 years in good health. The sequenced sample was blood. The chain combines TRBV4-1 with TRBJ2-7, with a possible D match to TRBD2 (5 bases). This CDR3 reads CASSQGAGSYEQYF. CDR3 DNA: TGCGCCAGCAGCCAAGGGGCGGGTTCCTACGAGCAGTACTTC.